What follows are 29 T cell receptor beta chains derived from one specimen sequenced in a study of T cell repertoires in cytomegalovirus infection. Each CDR3 protein gets one entry after TCRdb re-called the reads with MiXCR. The data contain 400,000 or so distinct CDR3 sequences, roughly 20% of them seen just once; the ten biggest clones take up approximately 10%. The specimen was PBMCs. The origin of the receptors is a human donor in good health (CMV status not recorded). Some clones in this sample may be carry-over from other donors' samples.

The chain employs TRBV5-1 and TRBJ2-1, with TRBD1 as a possible D gene (5 bases). Trimming removed 4 bases from V and 5 bases from J, with 13 bases in between. This CDR3 contains 14 residues. CDR1 is SGHRS and CDR2 is YFSETQ in the germline V gene. As DNA, the CDR3 is TGCGCCAGCAGCCTTCAGGGCGAGGACAATGAGCAGTTCTTC. It is translated as CASSLQGEDNEQFF.

The table lists this clonotype with a count of one. One base away lies a much larger clone, so this may be a sequencing read error. V gene TRBV7-6 combines with J gene TRBJ2-2, with 7 bases lining up with TRBD2. The V gene's germline CDR1 is SGHVS and CDR2 FNYEAQ. This CDR3 contains 16 residues. CDR3 nucleotide sequence: TGTGCCAGCAGCGTTTTACTAGCGTCGATCACCGGGGAGCTGGTTTTT. It encodes CASSVLLASITGELVF.

There are a few counts of this clonotype. The chain employs TRBV2 and TRBJ2-2; D remains unclear. There are 13 residues in the CDR3. Germline V lookup: CDR1 SNHLY, CDR2 FYNNEI. V was shortened by 1 base and J by 7 bases, with 7 bases between the two germline ends. This chain's CDR3 is CASSEVVDGELFF. The DNA for the CDR3 is TGTGCCAGCAGTGAAGTCGTGGACGGGGAGCTGTTTTTT.

This clonotype was counted a few times. CDR3 DNA: TGTGCCAGCAGCCGCATCGGACTAGCGGGGGACAATGAGCAGTTCTTC. Its translation is CASSRIGLAGDNEQFF. The V call is TRBV4-2, the J call TRBJ2-1; 13 nucleotides align to TRBD2. Losses at the gene ends were 4 bases for V and 5 bases for J; bases not matched to a gene: 5. Germline values: CDR1 LGHNA, CDR2 YNFKEQ. This CDR3 spans 16 amino acids.

The V call is TRBV6-8, the J call TRBJ2-3; D possibly corresponds to TRBD2 (6 bases). The CDR3 consists of 16 residues. Between the trimmed V and J ends, which lost 2 bases and 1 base, there was a span of 13 bases. CDR1 is MNHGY and CDR2 is SAAAGT in the germline V gene. The CDR3 nucleotides read TGTGCCAGCAGTTACCGGGAAGTAGCGGGCACAGATACGCAGTATTTT. Translating it yields CASSYREVAGTDTQYF.

For this clonotype: This clone may be a read error of a much larger clone one base away. The chain uses TRBV4-2 and TRBJ2-3, with a tentative D call TRBD2 (8 bases). The germline CDR1 and CDR2 sequences are LGHNA and YNFKEQ. The V end was cut by 2 bases, the J end by 4 bases, with 19 bases between. The CDR3 runs 17 residues. CDR3 sequence reads: CASSQRGRRGASDTQYF. In DNA form, the CDR3 reads TGTGCCAGCAGCCAAAGGGGGCGGCGGGGGGCCTCAGATACGCAGTATTTT.

As for this clonotype: Germline is not matched at one junction end, which may reflect a read error. The chain employs TRBV10-3 and TRBJ2-7, with 10 bases matching TRBD1. The CDR3 sequence is 16 residues long. Germline CDR1 reads ENHRY; CDR2 reads SYGVKD. This chain's CDR3 is CTISEPGQGIAYEQYF. In nucleotides, the CDR3 is TGTACCATCAGTGAACCGGGACAGGGGATCGCCTACGAGCAGTACTTC.

This clonotype appeared many times. One end of the junction is discordant with germline, which a read error may explain. This chain connects TRBV4-3 to TRBJ2-3; tentative D call: TRBD1 (6 bases). Germline V gene lookup returns CDR1 LGHNA and CDR2 YSLEER. This CDR3 contains 14 residues. CDR3 DNA sequence: TGTGCCAGCAGCCAGGACAGAAGCACAGATACGCAGTATTTT. This translates into CASSQDRSTDTQYF.

This clonotype was observed at least ten times. V gene TRBV4-1 combines with J gene TRBJ1-1; no clear D gene. The CDR3 extends over 13 amino acids. V lost 0 bases, J lost 5 bases, and 7 bases lay in between. CDR1 and CDR2 (germline): MGHRA, YSYEKL. The CDR3 spells CASSQEGWTEAFF. DNA of the CDR3: TGCGCCAGCAGCCAAGAAGGGTGGACTGAAGCTTTCTTT.

The chain is built from TRBV7-6 and TRBJ2-1; 13 bases agree with TRBD2. Germline-derived CDR1 and CDR2 are SGHVS and FNYEAQ. This CDR3 region has 16 residues. With 5 bases clipped from V and 6 bases from J, the junction kept 7 bases outside the gene matches. CDR3 nucleotide sequence: TGTGCCAGCAGCCGCCGGACTAGCGGGAGTGTCAATGAGCAGTTCTTC. This encodes CASSRRTSGSVNEQFF.

This clonotype was counted only a few times. The rearrangement uses TRBV6-6 and TRBJ1-5; 9 bases are a match to TRBD1. V trimming: 4 bases; J trimming: 3 bases; junction bases outside the gene matches: 10. This CDR3 comprises 17 residues. Germline V gene data show CDR1 as MNHNY and CDR2 as SVGAGI (reference sequence). This chain's CDR3 is CASSSGQGKNSNQPQHF. The CDR3, as DNA: TGTGCCAGCAGTTCGGGACAGGGAAAGAATTCCAATCAGCCCCAGCATTTT.

This clonotype has just one count. The V call is TRBV12-3 or TRBV12-4, the J call TRBJ1-2; weak D call: TRBD1 (6 bases). Between the trimmed V and J ends, which lost 6 bases and 3 bases, there was a span of 11 bases. The CDR3 has 13 amino acids. Written as DNA, the CDR3 is TGTGCCAGCAGCTACAGGGTTGACTATGGCTACACCTTC. Its protein is CASSYRVDYGYTF.

This rearrangement joins TRBV7-2 to TRBJ2-7, with D perhaps being TRBD1 or TRBD2 (7 bases each). V dropped 5 bases and J dropped 2 bases, with 16 bases sitting between them. This CDR3 comprises 15 residues. CDR1 and CDR2 from the germline V gene are SGHTA and FQGNSA. The CDR3 region has the DNA TGTGCCAGCAGCCCGAACAGGGGAGGGACCTACGAGCAGTACTTC. This sequence encodes CASSPNRGGTYEQYF. Based on the CDR3 plus reference TRBV7-2 and TRBJ2-7, the full variable domain is GAGVSQSPSNKVTEKGKDVELRCDPISGHTALYWYRQSLGQGLEFLIYFQGNSAPDKSGLPSDRFSAERTGGSVSTLTIQRTQQEDSAVYLCASSPNRGGTYEQYFGPGTRLTVT.

This sequence joins TRBV12-3 or TRBV12-4 and TRBJ1-2; 10 positions match TRBD1. V trimming: 5 bases; J trimming: 8 bases; junction bases outside the gene matches: 8. This CDR3 contains 14 residues. The CDR3 DNA reads TGTGCCAGCAGTCTTTCGGGACAGGGGTACGGCTACACCTTC. Its protein product is CASSLSGQGYGYTF.

This clonotype was seen repeatedly, ten times or more. This chain uses TRBV28 with TRBJ1-4; 7 nucleotides agree with TRBD1. Germline trimming cut 4 bases from V and 6 bases from J; bases unmatched to any gene: 5. The germline CDR1 and CDR2 sequences are MDHEN and SYDVKM. CDR3 length equals 14 residues. The CDR3 nucleotides read TGTGCCAGCAGTTCAACAGGGGTTGATGAAAAACTGTTTTTT. Amino acid sequence: CASSSTGVDEKLFF.

This clonotype was observed many times. The chain links TRBV7-2 to TRBJ2-7; D is possibly TRBD2 (6 bases). Germline V gene sequence: CDR1 SGHTA, CDR2 FQGNSA. V lost 1 base and J 4 bases, leaving 11 bases between the germline ends. The CDR3 spans 14 residues. Here the CDR3 reads CASSLGREWYEQYF. The DNA for the CDR3 is TGTGCCAGCAGCTTAGGTCGGGAGTGGTACGAGCAGTACTTC.

Many counts were recorded for this clonotype. The J gene is TRBJ2-1, the V gene TRBV7-6, with D possibly matching TRBD2 (6 bases). In germline, CDR1 is SGHVS, CDR2 FNYEAQ. Trimming left V 2 bases short and J 12 bases short, with 14 bases between. The CDR3 covers 13 residues. Written as DNA, the CDR3 is TGTGCCAGCAGCTTAAGACTAGGCGAAGGGCAGTTCTTC. Translation: CASSLRLGEGQFF.

The CDR3 protein is CSASAGGYGYTF. As DNA, the CDR3 is TGCAGTGCTAGTGCGGGGGGGTATGGCTACACCTTC. V usage is TRBV20-1 and J usage is TRBJ1-2, with D tentatively TRBD1 (5 bases). CDR1 DFQATT and CDR2 SNEGSKA come from the germline V gene (reference sequence). The CDR3 totals 12 residues. Between the trimmed V and J ends, which lost 3 bases and 5 bases, there was a span of 10 bases.

This chain uses TRBV11-2 with TRBJ2-1; D possibly corresponds to TRBD1 (5 bases). The CDR3 is 12 amino acids. V lost 1 base to trimming and J lost 9 bases, with 7 bases between them. Germline V gives CDR1 SGHAT, CDR2 FQNNGV. The CDR3 DNA follows: TGTGCCAGCAGCTTAGTAGGGGCTGAGCAGTTCTTC. Encoded protein: CASSLVGAEQFF.

The CDR3 loop is CSVEDWGPGEQFF. The CDR3 DNA reads as TGCAGCGTTGAAGATTGGGGGCCGGGTGAGCAGTTCTTC. The V and J genes are TRBV29-1 and TRBJ2-1, with a weak D call TRBD1 (6 bases). Trimming took 0 bases from V and 9 from J, leaving 12 bases between them. CDR3 size: 13 residues. The germline V gene encodes CDR1 SQVTM and CDR2 ANQGSEA.

This clonotype was seen at least ten times. The chain has TRBV7-8 and TRBJ1-2; 9 bases line up with TRBD1. J was trimmed by 9 bases and V by 5 bases; bases with no gene match: 7. CDR3 size: 13 residues. CDR1 is SGHVS and CDR2 is FQNEAQ in the germline V gene. The CDR3 sequence is CASSLGQGLSYTF. The CDR3 bases are TGTGCCAGCAGCCTGGGACAGGGTTTAAGCTACACCTTC.

Regarding this clonotype: Since a much larger clone is just one base distant, this may be a read error. In this CDR3 the conserved last residue, phenylalanine or tryptophan, is missing, so a read error is likely. The chain combines TRBV7-2 with TRBJ2-1, with 15 bases aligning to TRBD2. This CDR3 has 18 amino acids. J lost 7 bases, V lost 5 bases, and 12 bases had no gene match. CDR1 SGHTA and CDR2 FQGNSA come from the germline V gene. The DNA of the CDR3 is TGTGCCAGCAGCCCCCGGGGGGGGACTAGCGGGGGGAAAAATGAGCAGTTCCTC. Translated, it gives CASSPRGGTSGGKNEQFL.

This clonotype has ten or more counts. The chain uses TRBV25-1 and TRBJ1-1; D uncertain. The CDR3 length is 15 residues. Germline loops: CDR1 MGHDK, CDR2 SYGVNS. V shed 6 bases and J shed 3 bases, with 17 bases lying between them. The CDR3 protein is CASRSIGWYYTEAFF. CDR3 sequence (DNA): TGTGCCAGCAGATCCATAGGGTGGTATTACACTGAAGCTTTCTTT. The full variable domain, in which reference TRBV25-1 and TRBJ1-1 provide the parts outside the CDR3, is EADIYQTPRYLVIGTGKKITLECSQTMGHDKMYWYQQDPGMELHLIHYSYGVNSTEKGDLSSESTVSRIRTEHFPLTLESARPSHTSQYLCASRSIGWYYTEAFFGQGTRLTVV.

CDR3 sequence: CASSFHLVGEQFF. CDR3 DNA sequence: TGTGCCAGCAGCTTTCACCTCGTAGGTGAGCAGTTCTTC. The chain employs TRBV11-3 and TRBJ2-1; D remains ambiguous. Per germline, CDR1 SGHNT and CDR2 YENEEA. V lost 3 bases and J 9 bases, leaving 12 bases between the germline ends. The CDR3 has 13 residues.

This clonotype was found many times. CDR3 coding DNA: TGTGCCAGCAGCTATCTAATGGGCAATGAGCAGTTCTTC. Translated, it gives CASSYLMGNEQFF. V is TRBV7-6 and J is TRBJ2-1, with no clear D. The CDR3 consists of 13 residues. CDR1 and CDR2 (germline): SGHVS, FNYEAQ. Between the trimmed V and J ends, which lost 4 bases and 6 bases, there was a span of 10 bases.

This clonotype was seen many times. The chain uses TRBV7-2 and TRBJ1-6; no definite D call. Trimming took 3 bases from V and 7 from J, leaving 4 bases between them. Germline V gene data show CDR1 as SGHTA and CDR2 as FQGNSA. CDR3 length equals 12 residues. CDR3: CASSLENSPLHF. CDR3 coding DNA: TGTGCCAGCAGCTTGGAGAATTCACCCCTCCACTTT.

This clonotype turned up a few times. This chain links TRBV20-1 with TRBJ2-7, with 10 nucleotides matching TRBD1. This CDR3 spans 13 amino acids. Trimming took 6 bases from V and 6 from J; bases not matched to a gene: 8. Germline V gene sequence: CDR1 DFQATT, CDR2 SNEGSKA (reference sequence). CDR3 residues: CSAVGTGVPEQYF. The CDR3 bases are TGCAGTGCCGTGGGGACAGGGGTGCCCGAGCAGTACTTC.

Of note for this clonotype: A much larger clone is a single base away; this may be a read error. The chain has TRBV12-3 or TRBV12-4 and TRBJ2-5, with 8 bases that match TRBD1. The ends lost 8 bases at V and 1 base at J; junction bases unmatched: 12. CDR3 length: 16 residues. The CDR3 DNA reads as TGTGCCAGCGGTCCTTCCGTAGGACAGGGCCAAGAGACCCAGTACTTC. Encoded protein: CASGPSVGQGQETQYF.

In its sample, this clonotype was seen a few times. The chain has TRBV2 and TRBJ1-2; TRBD1 matches 11 bases. The junction had 8 bases not matched to a gene; V was cut back by 6 bases and J by 8 bases. The CDR3 runs to 14 residues. CDR1 is SNHLY, CDR2 FYNNEI, per germline. The CDR3 DNA reads TGTGCCAGCAGCCCGGGGACAGGGGGTAAGGGCTACACCTTC. Translated, it gives CASSPGTGGKGYTF.